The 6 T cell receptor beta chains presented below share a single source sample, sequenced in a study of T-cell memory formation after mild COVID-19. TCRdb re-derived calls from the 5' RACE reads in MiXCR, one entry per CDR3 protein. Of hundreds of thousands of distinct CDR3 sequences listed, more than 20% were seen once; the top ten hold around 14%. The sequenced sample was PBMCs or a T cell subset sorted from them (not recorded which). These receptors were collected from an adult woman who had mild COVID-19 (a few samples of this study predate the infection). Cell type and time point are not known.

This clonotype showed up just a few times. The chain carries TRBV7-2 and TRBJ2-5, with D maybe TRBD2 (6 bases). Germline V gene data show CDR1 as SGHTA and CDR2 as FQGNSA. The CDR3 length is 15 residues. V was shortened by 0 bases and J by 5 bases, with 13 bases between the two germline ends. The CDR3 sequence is CASSLASLRGETQYF. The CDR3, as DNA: TGTGCCAGCAGCTTAGCGTCACTCCGGGGGGAGACCCAGTACTTC.

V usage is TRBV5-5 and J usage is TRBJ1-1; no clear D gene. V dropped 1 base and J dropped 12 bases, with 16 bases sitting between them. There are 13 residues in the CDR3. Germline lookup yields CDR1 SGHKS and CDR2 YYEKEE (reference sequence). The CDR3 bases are TGTGCCAGCAGCTTGTCCGGCCATGATCTTCCTTTCTTT. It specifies CASSLSGHDLPFF.

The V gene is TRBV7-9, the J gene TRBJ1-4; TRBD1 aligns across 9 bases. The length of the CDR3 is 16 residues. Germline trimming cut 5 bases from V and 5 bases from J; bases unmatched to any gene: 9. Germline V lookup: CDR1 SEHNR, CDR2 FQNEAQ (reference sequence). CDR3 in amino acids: CASSPLPGQGNEKLFF. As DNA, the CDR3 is TGTGCCAGCAGCCCCCTCCCGGGACAGGGAAATGAAAAACTGTTTTTT.

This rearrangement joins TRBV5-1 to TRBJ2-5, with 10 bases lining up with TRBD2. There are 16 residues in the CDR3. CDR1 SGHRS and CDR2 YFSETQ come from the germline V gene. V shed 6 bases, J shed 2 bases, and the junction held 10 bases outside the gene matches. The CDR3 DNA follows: TGCGCCAGCACCTACACGGGACTAGCGCGACAAGAGACCCAGTACTTC. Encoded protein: CASTYTGLARQETQYF.

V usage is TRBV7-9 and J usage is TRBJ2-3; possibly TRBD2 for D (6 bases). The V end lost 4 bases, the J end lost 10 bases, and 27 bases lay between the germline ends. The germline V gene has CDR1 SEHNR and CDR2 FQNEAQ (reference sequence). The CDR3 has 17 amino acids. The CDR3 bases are TGTGCCAGCAGCTCTACCGACCCGGGACTTCACCCCCTCGCGCAGTATTTT. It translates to CASSSTDPGLHPLAQYF.

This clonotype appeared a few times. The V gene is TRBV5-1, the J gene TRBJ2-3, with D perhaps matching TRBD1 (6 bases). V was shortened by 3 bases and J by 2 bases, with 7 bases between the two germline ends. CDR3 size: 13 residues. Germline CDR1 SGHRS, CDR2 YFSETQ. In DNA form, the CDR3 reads TGCGCCAGCAGCTGGGACAACACAGATACGCAGTATTTT. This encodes CASSWDNTDTQYF.